The next 21 T cell receptor beta chains were all read from a single sample in a study of cytomegalovirus exposure and HLA in healthy donors. The PCR used 60 Vbeta and 13 Jbeta primers. Repertoires were generated with immunoSEQ multiplex PCR, while TCRdb's copy carries only in-frame clones and drops some. The data hold 200,000 or so clones, with roughly four fifths observed a single time. Sequencing input: PBMCs. Every receptor here comes from a woman aged 18-30 years in good health and CMV-seronegative.

V gene TRBV6-5 combines with J gene TRBJ2-7, with 8 bases matching TRBD2. This CDR3 is 15 amino acids long. With V trimmed by 7 bases and J by 4 bases, 12 bases remained unmatched. Germline V gives CDR1 MNHEY, CDR2 SVGAGI. In DNA, the CDR3 is TGTGCCAGCAATCCCCCCGGGACTAGTAAGTACGAGCAGTACTTC. It encodes CASNPPGTSKYEQYF.

The chain carries TRBV27 and TRBJ2-1; D remains unclear. Germline V CDR1 and CDR2: MNHEY, SMNVEV (reference sequence). This CDR3 has 13 amino acids. V gave up 3 bases and J gave up 6 bases, with 9 bases separating them. The CDR3 sequence: CASSFIPGNEQFF. Here the CDR3 DNA reads TGTGCCAGCAGTTTCATTCCGGGCAATGAGCAGTTCTTC.

The chain uses TRBV18 and TRBJ2-4; 7 bases are shared with TRBD2. With V trimmed by 6 bases and J by 0 bases, 8 bases remained unmatched. The V gene's germline CDR1 is KGHSH and CDR2 LQKENI. The CDR3 consists of 16 residues. CDR3 sequence reads: CASSSISGLAKNIQYF. CDR3 nucleotides: TGTGCCAGCTCGTCAATTAGCGGGCTAGCCAAAAACATTCAGTACTTC.

This clone was observed a handful of times. This chain joins TRBV6-1 and TRBJ2-7, with TRBD2 as a possible D gene (5 bases). V lost 7 bases and J 3 bases, leaving 16 bases between the germline ends. This CDR3 region has 14 residues. Germline V gene sequence: CDR1 MNHNS, CDR2 SASEGT. The CDR3 here is CASTREVRDYEQYF. The CDR3 DNA reads as TGTGCCAGCACCCGAGAGGTACGGGACTACGAGCAGTACTTC.

The chain joins TRBV19 to TRBJ2-2, with D perhaps TRBD2 (6 bases). Deletions cut 6 bases from V and 0 bases from J, with 11 bases between. CDR1 LNHDA and CDR2 SQIVND come from the germline V gene (reference sequence). This CDR3 contains 15 residues. CDR3 amino acids: CASRPGTANTGELFF. The CDR3 DNA reads as TGTGCCAGTAGGCCGGGGACTGCGAACACCGGGGAGCTGTTTTTT.

This chain joins TRBV6-1 and TRBJ2-1, with 9 bases fitting TRBD1. The CDR3 loop spans 16 amino acids. Trimming removed 1 base from V and 7 bases from J; junction bases left unmatched: 8. The germline gives CDR1 MNHNS, CDR2 SASEGT. The CDR3 sequence is CASSEVGQGRGNEQFF. The DNA for the CDR3 is TGTGCCAGCAGTGAAGTGGGACAGGGACGGGGAAATGAGCAGTTCTTC.

V is TRBV7-7 and J is TRBJ2-3, with 13 bases that match TRBD2. CDR1 and CDR2 (germline): SSHAT, FNYEAQ (reference sequence). V lost 4 bases, J lost 4 bases, and 2 bases stayed unmatched. The CDR3 has 15 residues. The CDR3 DNA reads TGTGCCAGCAGCTCAGGGACTAGCGGGGCAGATACGCAGTATTTT. Its translation: CASSSGTSGADTQYF.

The genes are TRBV18 and TRBJ1-1, with 11 bases identical to TRBD1. Per germline, CDR1 KGHSH and CDR2 LQKENI. The junction had 10 bases not matched to a gene; V was cut back by 3 bases and J by 4 bases. CDR3 length: 17 residues. Here the CDR3 reads CASSPRTGGSSGTEAFF. The DNA of the CDR3 is TGTGCCAGCTCACCGCGGACAGGGGGCTCTTCTGGCACTGAAGCTTTCTTT.

The V and J genes are TRBV19 and TRBJ1-6; D not resolved. V was trimmed by 4 bases and J by 3 bases, leaving 10 bases between them. This CDR3 has 15 amino acids. The germline V gene has CDR1 LNHDA and CDR2 SQIVND (reference sequence). As DNA, the CDR3 is TGTGCCAGTAGTAGAGGACTGAGCTATAATTCACCCCTCCACTTT. It specifies CASSRGLSYNSPLHF.

A single count supports this clone. The chain uses TRBV27 and TRBJ2-3; 9 bases map to TRBD2. The CDR3 totals 20 residues. Germline V gene lookup returns CDR1 MNHEY and CDR2 SMNVEV (reference sequence). V shed 0 bases, J shed 1 base, and the junction held 14 bases outside the gene matches. The CDR3 reads CASSLSWSPRRTSGTDTQYF. The CDR3 coding sequence is TGTGCCAGCAGTTTATCGTGGTCCCCGCGAAGGACTAGCGGCACAGATACGCAGTATTTT.

This clone was detected once. V usage is TRBV7-6 and J usage is TRBJ2-1; D is possibly TRBD2 (5 bases). Trimming stripped 2 bases from V and 6 bases from J, with 14 bases between. The CDR3 loop spans 15 amino acids. The germline V gene encodes CDR1 SGHVS and CDR2 FNYEAQ. The CDR3 sequence: CASSLQVGLANEQFF. The CDR3 nucleotides read TGTGCCAGCAGCTTACAGGTTGGGCTAGCCAATGAGCAGTTCTTC.

The V and J genes are TRBV7-9 and TRBJ1-1; D gene uncertain. Looked up from germline, CDR1 is SEHNR and CDR2 is FQNEAQ (reference sequence). The CDR3 extends over 11 amino acids. With 4 bases removed from V and 13 bases from J, the gap between germline ends came to 13 bases. CDR3 nucleotides: TGTGCCAGCAGCTCCGGAAGGGAGGGTTTCTTT. This sequence encodes CASSSGREGFF.

This sequence joins TRBV11-2 and TRBJ2-4; D not certain. Germline CDR1 SGHAT, CDR2 FQNNGV. V dropped 2 bases and J dropped 1 base, with 6 bases sitting between them. CDR3 size: 14 residues. CDR3 sequence (DNA): TGTGCCAGCAGCTTAACGCGTGCCAAAAACATTCAGTACTTC. This codes for CASSLTRAKNIQYF.

The genes are TRBV30 and TRBJ1-3, with 7 positions matching TRBD1. Per germline, CDR1 GTSNPN and CDR2 SVGIG (reference sequence). The CDR3 length is 15 residues. Trimming at V came to 0 bases and at J to 0 bases, leaving 2 bases not matched to a gene. The DNA of the CDR3 is TGTGCCTGGAGTGTACAGGGGAACTCTGGAAACACCATATATTTT. Translated, it gives CAWSVQGNSGNTIYF.

The chain carries TRBV7-9 and TRBJ1-5; 9 bases map to TRBD1. The CDR3 length is 17 residues. CDR1 is SEHNR, CDR2 FQNEAQ, per germline (reference sequence). V lost 1 base to trimming and J lost 3 bases; unmatched junction nucleotides: 7. In nucleotides, the CDR3 is TGTGCCAGCAGCTTAGGGACAGGGGATAGTGACAATCAGCCCCAGCATTTT. This sequence encodes CASSLGTGDSDNQPQHF. The full variable domain, rest sourced from reference TRBV7-9 and TRBJ1-5, is DTGVSQNPRHKITKRGQNVTFRCDPISEHNRLYWYRQTLGQGPEFLTYFQNEAQLEKSRLLSDRFSAERPKGSFSTLEIQRTEQGDSAMYLCASSLGTGDSDNQPQHFGDGTRLSIL.

The rearrangement uses TRBV28 and TRBJ1-2; D uncertain. CDR3 length: 15 amino acids. The germline V and J ends were trimmed by 3 bases and 3 bases, with 14 bases remaining between them. CDR1 is MDHEN and CDR2 is SYDVKM in the germline V gene. For the CDR3, the DNA is TGTGCCAGCAGTTTTCCCCCCGCCGGTTACTATGGCTACACCTTC. It is translated as CASSFPPAGYYGYTF.

The J gene is TRBJ1-2, the V gene TRBV4-1, with D possibly TRBD1 on 5 matching bases. The germline V gene has CDR1 MGHRA and CDR2 YSYEKL. The CDR3 has 14 residues. Trimming left V 0 bases short and J 10 bases short, with 15 bases between. In nucleotides, the CDR3 is TGCGCCAGCAGCCAAGATGCGACAGCTTCGTCCTACACCTTC. Translation: CASSQDATASSYTF.

This sequence joins TRBV11-2 and TRBJ2-3, with a tentative D call TRBD1 (5 bases). Germline CDR1 SGHAT, CDR2 FQNNGV. The CDR3 is 15 amino acids. V lost 4 bases to trimming and J lost 2 bases, with 13 bases between them. For the CDR3, the DNA is TGTGCCAGCAGCTCCGAAGGACATTCCACAGATACGCAGTATTTT. Residues: CASSSEGHSTDTQYF.

The chain recombines TRBV5-1 with TRBJ2-1; 11 bases align to TRBD1. With 4 bases clipped from V and 12 bases from J, the junction kept 15 bases outside the gene matches. Germline V gene sequence: CDR1 SGHRS, CDR2 YFSETQ. This CDR3 has 16 residues. CDR3 region: CASSTGQGAPNLGQFF. The DNA of the CDR3 is TGCGCCAGCAGCACCGGACAGGGGGCACCCAACCTCGGGCAGTTCTTC.

The chain links TRBV5-1 to TRBJ2-5, with TRBD2 matching over 12 bases. The CDR3 loop spans 16 amino acids. V shed 4 bases and J 1 base; nucleotides not matched to a gene: 5. Germline assignment: CDR1 SGHRS and CDR2 YFSETQ. This CDR3 reads CASSERLAGAQETQYF. CDR3 DNA: TGCGCCAGCAGCGAGAGACTAGCGGGAGCCCAAGAGACCCAGTACTTC.

The CDR3 reads CASSQQGGPEKLFF. The CDR3, as DNA: TGTGCCAGCAGCCAACAGGGAGGGCCTGAAAAACTGTTTTTT. The chain links TRBV7-2 to TRBJ1-4; tentatively, D is TRBD1 (6 bases). Germline V gives CDR1 SGHTA, CDR2 FQGNSA. Trimming stripped 5 bases from V and 7 bases from J, with 14 bases between. This CDR3 spans 14 amino acids. Together with reference TRBV7-2 and TRBJ1-4, the CDR3 gives the full variable domain: GAGVSQSPSNKVTEKGKDVELRCDPISGHTALYWYRQSLGQGLEFLIYFQGNSAPDKSGLPSDRFSAERTGGSVSTLTIQRTQQEDSAVYLCASSQQGGPEKLFFGSGTQLSVL.